This T cell receptor beta chain was observed in a study of PD-1 blockade in classical Hodgkin lymphoma. Details on this clone: Its specificity is not known.

Time point described: cycle 4 day 1 (C4D1), after five to seven weeks of nivolumab. Every patient had relapsed following autologous stem cell transplantation, and cohorts differed in brentuximab vedotin exposure. Study-level findings and limits: Before treatment, TCR diversity in newly diagnosed patients was reportedly lower than in healthy donors. The CD4+ diversity rise by C4D1 was clearest in complete responders. Patients who began taking nivolumab under 1 year after ASCT were left out. It was among complete responders that baseline diversity resembled that of newly diagnosed patients.

Germline V gives CDR1 SGHDT, CDR2 YYEEEE. The CDR3 is made up of 13 amino acids. V was cut by 0 bases and J by 11 bases, with 14 bases left in between. Measured with immunoSEQ multiplex PCR; TCRdb has only the in-frame clones, and not every one. The sample carries more than 95,000 clones, roughly 90% recorded once. The material was peripheral blood mononuclear cells (PBMCs), obtained before the fourth cycle of nivolumab. The chain has TRBV5-6 and TRBJ1-1; unclear D gene. The receptor's source is a human donor with classical Hodgkin lymphoma. The CDR3 sequence is CASSLEAAGVAFF. For the CDR3, the DNA is TGTGCCAGCAGCTTGGAGGCCGCCGGGGTGGCTTTCTTT.